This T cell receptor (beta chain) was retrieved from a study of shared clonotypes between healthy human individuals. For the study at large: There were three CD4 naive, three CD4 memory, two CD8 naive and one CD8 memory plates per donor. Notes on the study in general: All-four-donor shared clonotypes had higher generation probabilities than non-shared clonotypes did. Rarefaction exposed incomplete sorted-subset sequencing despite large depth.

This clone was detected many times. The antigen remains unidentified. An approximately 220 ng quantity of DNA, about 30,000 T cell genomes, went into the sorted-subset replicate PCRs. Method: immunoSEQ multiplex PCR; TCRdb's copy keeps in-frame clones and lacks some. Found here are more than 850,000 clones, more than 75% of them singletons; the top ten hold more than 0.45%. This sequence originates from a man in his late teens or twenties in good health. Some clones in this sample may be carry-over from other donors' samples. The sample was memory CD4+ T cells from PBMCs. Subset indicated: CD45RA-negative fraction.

The CDR3 sequence: CASSFPFAYGYTF. CDR3 in DNA: TGTGCCAGCAGTTTTCCCTTTGCCTATGGCTACACCTTC. The V and J genes are TRBV28 and TRBJ1-2; D unclear. There are 13 residues in the CDR3. Germline-derived CDR1 and CDR2 are MDHEN and SYDVKM. Trimming shortened V by 3 bases and J by 4 bases, and 9 bases separated the two germline ends.